This T cell receptor (beta chain) is drawn from a study of regulatory T cells in long-lasting Graves disease (dated by TCRdb to about 2021). Study-wide context: Newly diagnosed Graves' disease patients had taken antithyroid drugs for less than 3 months. The study was conducted in China and was registered as a clinical trial. Patients with persistent Graves' disease were compared with patients with newly diagnosed Graves' disease using TCR sequencing and RNA sequencing of peripheral blood. A total of around 35 samples underwent TCR sequencing, from about 13 patients with persistent Graves' disease and 20 or so patients with newly diagnosed Graves' disease.

The CDR3 covers 16 residues, taking in both the cysteine and the phenylalanine. Only the CDR3 DNA stays, 48 bases, in frame from base 1. From V the trimming removes 2 bases and from J it removes 14 bases, while the gene matches leave 16 bases of the junction unaccounted for. The germline V gene supplies CDR1 MDHEN and CDR2 SYDVKM. Study-level results and caveats: Peripheral blood alone was examined, since thyroid tissue, which constituted the primary lesion, could not be accessed. Compared with newly diagnosed patients, patients with persistent Graves' disease had lower TCR Shannon entropy and fewer highly expanded clones, which suggests clonal expansion. Preferential use of TRBV28, TRBJ1-2 and TRBJ2-5 was observed in persistent disease, whereas TRBV20-1 and TRBJ2-1 were favored in newly diagnosed disease. Persistent patients shared more public clonotypes among themselves (2,741) than newly diagnosed patients did (more than 850). The authors noted that the small sample size was a limitation that may lower accuracy. Only the TCR beta chain was sequenced and analyzed.

For this clonotype: Which antigen it targets is not known. No base quality values were provided; no much bigger clone lies one nucleotide off.

Libraries came from multiplex PCR. Sequencing took place on an Illumina HiSeq 4000. To build TCR beta libraries, CDR3 regions were amplified by Arm-PCR using iRepertoire HTBI primers. Before sequencing, the PCR products underwent gel purification. Regarding the original processing steps: Across samples, about 63 TRBV and around 15 TRBJ segments were identified and used for gene usage analysis of CDR3 amino acid clonotypes. COPE and FqMerger were used to merge the filtered high-quality paired reads into contigs. BLAST was used to align contigs to the IMGT TRBV, TRBD and TRBJ reference genes, and CDR3 was defined following IMGT. Highly expanded clones were defined as clonotypes with a frequency above 0.1%. Repertoire diversity was measured by Shannon entropy, and V-J evenness by the Gini coefficient. Clonotypes shared by more than one individual were considered public. Starting from the raw public reads, TCRdb applied fastp trimming at Q25, assembled clones with MiXCR and retained in-frame beta chains. Identical CDR3 protein sequences are pooled into one entry, listed with their most common genes and DNA. TCRdb, not the original authors, processed these V and J calls. This sample comprises fewer than 450,000 distinct CDR3 sequences, over 14% of them detected only once. Of the sample, around 7.6% is held by the ten largest clones.

The time point label of this sample denotes: newly diagnosed GD, antithyroid drugs for less than 3 months. RNA was extracted from PBMCs in TRIzol for both TCR sequencing and RNA sequencing. The diagnosis of Graves' disease followed American Thyroid Association guidelines. Patients were recruited from an endocrinology department in Xi'an, China. Each patient gave 8.5 to 9.5 milliliters of peripheral blood, collected in an EDTA anticoagulant tube. PBMCs were isolated by Ficoll Paque Plus density gradient separation without further T cell sorting. An Agilent 2100 Bioanalyzer and agarose gel were used to assess RNA quality, and a NanoDrop 2000 was used to measure RNA concentration. This same sample was also taken into another study, of T cells in Graves' hyperthyroidism and ophthalmopathy. As that second study puts it: Stable Graves' hyperthyroidism was defined as the absence of progression to ophthalmopathy over 18 months of follow-up. Hyperthyroidism patients were aged 18 to 65 years and newly diagnosed, with disease duration of less than 2 months. Patients with uncontrolled infections, other autoimmune diseases, pregnancy or lactation were excluded. Clinical symptoms, serum thyroxine and TRAb, thyroid ultrasound, and orbital computed tomography formed the basis for the diagnoses. A first-round RT-PCR of the TCR CDR3 used the HTBI primer set with the Qiagen OneStep RT-PCR kit. Most expanded thyroid clonotypes (frequency above 0.001) were also found in blood, which suggests that blood repertoires may mirror thyroid immune responses. In cross-validation, a model built on a 13 V-J signature told ophthalmopathy apart from stable hyperthyroidism with 87.88% sensitivity and roughly 82% specificity, and in testing the same model reached 80%/75%. In validation, the model predicted progression to ophthalmopathy with 65% to 71% sensitivity and about 72% specificity, a median of about 6.7 months before onset. To identify distinguishing TCR V-J signatures, a discovery cohort of 100 or so patients was used, comprising 43 with Graves' ophthalmopathy and around 60 with stable Graves' hyperthyroidism. Prospective prediction of ophthalmopathy was tested in an independent validation cohort consisting of fewer than 20 hyperthyroidism patients and some 17 patients who later progressed to ophthalmopathy. The approximately 98 discovery patients were randomly divided into training and test sets at a 7:3 ratio. In addition, the study compared T-cell repertoires in thyroid tissue and in blood from five to seven Graves' hyperthyroidism patients. Once sampling was done, hyperthyroidism patients were given methimazole at a starting dose of 30 mg daily, whereas ophthalmopathy patients were given high-dose intravenous methylprednisolone. Libraries were constructed in a second round of multiplex PCR, after which size selection and purification were performed. Paired-end sequencing of the libraries was performed with 100 bp reads on an Illumina HiSeq2000. SOAPnuke was used to process the raw data, throwing out any read that contained adapters or uncalled bases, had a mean Phred below 15, or lacked an exact constant-primer or identifier match. High-quality paired reads were merged with COPE v1.2.5, and unique nucleotide sequences were defined as clonotypes. Clonotypes were aligned to IMGT TRBV, TRBD and TRBJ reference segments using MiTCR v1.1. Analysis was restricted to V-J combinations with a frequency above 0.0001, which covered roughly 99% of repertoires. The TCS score was defined as the ratio of F50 (clonal expansion) to E x V (chaos), calculated using BLOSUM62-based TCRdist between CDR3 peptides within each V-J. Welch's t-statistics and random forest reduced 500 to 550 V-J features to 10 to 15, which were used in a naive Bayes classifier (R e1071). Sample size was not statistically predetermined, and investigators were not blinded to group allocation. TCR Vbeta CDR3 sequencing of 135 peripheral blood samples (fewer than 45 ophthalmopathy, 75 to 80 hyperthyroidism and roughly 17 progressor patients) is reported in the paper.

The chain was built from TRBV28 and TRBJ2-1; 9 junctional bases match TRBD1. The clonotype was recovered from a woman between 40 and 50 years old with Graves disease. Donor details come from another sample of the same person, matched by shared clones. Source: peripheral blood mononuclear cells (PBMCs), taken at new diagnosis, from a patient treated with antithyroid drugs. The CDR3 reads as follows: CASSLRGQGLQAGKFF. The sequence in DNA is TGTGCCAGCAGTTTACGGGGACAGGGACTTCAAGCGGGAAAGTTCTTC.